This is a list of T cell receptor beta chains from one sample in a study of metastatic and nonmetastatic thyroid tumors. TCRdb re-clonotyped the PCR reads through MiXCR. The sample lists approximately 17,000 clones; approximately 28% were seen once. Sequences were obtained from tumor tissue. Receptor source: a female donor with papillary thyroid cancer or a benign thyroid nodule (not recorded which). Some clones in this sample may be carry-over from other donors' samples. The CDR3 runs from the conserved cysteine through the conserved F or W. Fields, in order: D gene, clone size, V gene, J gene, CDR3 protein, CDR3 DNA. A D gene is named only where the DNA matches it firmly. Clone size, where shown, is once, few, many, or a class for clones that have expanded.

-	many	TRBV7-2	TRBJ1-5	CASSLYGDSNQPQHF	TGTGCCAGCAGCTTGTACGGTGATAGCAATCAGCCCCAGCATTTT
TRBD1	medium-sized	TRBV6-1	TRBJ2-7	CANQGAYEQYF	TGTGCCAATCAGGGGGCCTACGAGCAGTACTTC
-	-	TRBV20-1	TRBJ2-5	CSARAKGRGETQYF	TGCAGTGCTAGAGCAAAGGGGCGAGGGGAGACCCAGTACTTC
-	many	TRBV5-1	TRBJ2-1	CASSLGDKPYNEQFF	TGCGCCAGCAGCTTGGGGGACAAACCCTACAATGAGCAGTTCTTC
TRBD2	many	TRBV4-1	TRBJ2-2	CASSQDKFRVAGGTGELFF	TGCGCCAGCAGCCAAGATAAATTCCGGGTAGCGGGAGGAACCGGGGAGCTGTTTTTT
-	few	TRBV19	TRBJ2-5	CASSISIIGQTQYF	TGTGCCAGTAGTATATCTATAATAGGCCAGACCCAGTACTTC
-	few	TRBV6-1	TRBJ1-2	CASSELGGVCYTF	TGTGCCAGCAGTGAGTTAGGTGGCGTTTGCTACACCTTC
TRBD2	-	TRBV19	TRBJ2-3	CASSMAGDGTDTQYF	TGTGCCAGTAGTATGGCGGGAGACGGCACAGATACGCAGTATTTT
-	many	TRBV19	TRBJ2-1	CASISSRARNNEQFF	TGTGCCAGTATCTCCTCCCGGGCTAGAAACAATGAGCAGTTCTTC
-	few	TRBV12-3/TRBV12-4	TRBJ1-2	CASSFSAARGYTF	TGTGCCAGCAGTTTTTCGGCCGCGAGGGGCTACACCTTC
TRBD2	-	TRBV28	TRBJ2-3	CASSLDSGSVTDTQYF	TGTGCCAGCAGTTTAGATAGCGGGAGTGTCACAGATACGCAGTATTTT
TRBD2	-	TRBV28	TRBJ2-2	CASSLLAGGAGELFF	TGTGCCAGCAGTTTACTAGCGGGAGGAGCCGGGGAGCTGTTTTTT
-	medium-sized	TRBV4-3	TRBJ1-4	CASSQELSTATNEKLFF	TGCGCCAGCAGCCAAGAATTGTCGACAGCAACTAATGAAAAACTGTTTTTT
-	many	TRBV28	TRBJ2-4	CASSFVRDSWENIQYF	TGTGCCAGCAGTTTTGTTAGAGACTCCTGGGAAAACATTCAGTACTTC
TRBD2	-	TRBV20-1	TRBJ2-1	CRIAGGNNEQFF	TGCAGAATAGCGGGGGGAAACAATGAGCAGTTCTTC
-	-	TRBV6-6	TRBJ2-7	CASSYSGSYEQYF	TGTGCCAGCAGTTACTCTGGCTCCTACGAGCAGTACTTC
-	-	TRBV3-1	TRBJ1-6	CASSRNNSPLHF	TGTGCCAGCAGCAGGAACAATTCACCCCTCCACTTT
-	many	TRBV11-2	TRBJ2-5	CASSLKPRETQYF	TGTGCCAGCAGCTTAAAACCGCGGGAGACCCAGTACTTC
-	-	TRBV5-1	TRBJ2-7	CASSLVPGTIEQYF	TGCGCCAGCAGCTTGGTTCCGGGTACAATCGAGCAGTACTTC
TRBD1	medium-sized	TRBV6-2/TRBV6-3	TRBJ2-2	CASSGQGTGELFF	TGTGCCAGCAGTGGACAGGGGACCGGGGAGCTGTTTTTT
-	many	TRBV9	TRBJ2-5	CASSSTQGQETQYF	TGTGCCAGCAGCTCGACCCAGGGGCAAGAGACCCAGTACTTC
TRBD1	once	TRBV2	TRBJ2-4	CANSDRGNIQYF	TGTGCCAACAGCGACAGGGGAAACATTCAGTACTTC
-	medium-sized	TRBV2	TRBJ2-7	CASSLGDGEQYF	TGTGCCAGCAGTCTAGGGGACGGGGAGCAGTACTTC
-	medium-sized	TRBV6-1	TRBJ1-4	CASSLAAGVGEKLFF	TGTGCCAGCAGTTTAGCGGCAGGCGTTGGTGAAAAACTGTTTTTT
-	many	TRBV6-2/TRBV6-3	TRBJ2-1	CASSSIQGRGYNEQFF	TGTGCCAGCAGTTCAATCCAGGGAAGGGGATACAATGAGCAGTTCTTC
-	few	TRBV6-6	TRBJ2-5	CASSYLGARGQETQYF	TGTGCCAGCAGTTACTTAGGGGCAAGGGGGCAAGAGACCCAGTACTTC
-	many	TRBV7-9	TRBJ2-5	CASSLQGGSETQYF	TGTGCCAGCAGCCTCCAGGGGGGGTCCGAGACCCAGTACTTC
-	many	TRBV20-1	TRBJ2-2	CSARGGQNTGELFF	TGCAGTGCTAGAGGGGGCCAAAACACCGGGGAGCTGTTTTTT
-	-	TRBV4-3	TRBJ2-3	CASSQGPSATDTQYF	TGCGCCAGCAGCCAAGGTCCCAGCGCCACAGATACGCAGTATTTT
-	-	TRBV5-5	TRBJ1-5	CASSLGPPGNQPQHF	TGTGCCAGCAGCTTGGGGCCGCCAGGGAATCAGCCCCAGCATTTT
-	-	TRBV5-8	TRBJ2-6	CASTYISGANVLTF	TGTGCCAGCACCTACATCTCTGGGGCCAACGTCCTGACTTTC
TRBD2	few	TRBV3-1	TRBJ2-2	CASSSGGASTGELFF	TGTGCCAGCTCTAGCGGGGGGGCGAGCACCGGGGAGCTGTTTTTT
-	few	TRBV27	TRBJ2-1	CASKEGGRGEQFF	TGTGCCAGCAAGGAGGGGGGGCGAGGTGAGCAGTTCTTC
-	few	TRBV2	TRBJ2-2	CASSGTTSGELFF	TGTGCCAGCAGCGGAACGACGTCCGGGGAGCTGTTTTTT
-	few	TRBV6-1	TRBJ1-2	CASSRDINYGYTF	TGTGCCAGCAGCCGGGACATCAACTATGGCTACACCTTC
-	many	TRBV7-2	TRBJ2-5	CASSSHGIQETQYF	TGTGCCAGCAGTTCCCACGGAATCCAAGAGACCCAGTACTTC
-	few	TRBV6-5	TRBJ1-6	CASSYRPQGFGNSPLHF	TGTGCCAGTAGTTACCGCCCTCAGGGATTCGGTAATTCACCCCTCCACTTT
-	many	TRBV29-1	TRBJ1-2	CSVVAGNGYTF	TGCAGCGTTGTGGCAGGGAATGGCTACACCTTC
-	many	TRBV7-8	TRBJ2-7	CASTFFDRSDEQYF	TGTGCCAGCACCTTCTTCGACAGGTCCGACGAGCAGTACTTC
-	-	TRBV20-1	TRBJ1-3	CSARTGWGNTIYF	TGCAGTGCTAGAACGGGGTGGGGAAACACCATATATTTT